One sample yielded the 18 T cell receptor beta chains listed below, sequenced in a study of shared clonotypes between healthy human individuals. Produced via immunoSEQ multiplex PCR; TCRdb's table is partial and in-frame only. The table has a few hundred thousand clones, just over 95% seen once. Sequencing was carried out using memory CD8+ T cells sorted from blood. Sample subset: CD45RO+ cells pooled with CCR7-negative TemRA cells. The receptors originated from a man aged 30-40 years in good health.

The sample holds one count of this clone. This sequence joins TRBV25-1 and TRBJ2-1; D might be TRBD2 (6 bases). The CDR3 spans 13 residues. Germline V CDR1 and CDR2: MGHDK, SYGVNS. V was cut by 5 bases and J by 8 bases, with 13 bases left in between. The CDR3 nucleotides read TGTGCCAGCAGTCCCACTAGCCCCCATGAGCAGTTCTTC. It encodes CASSPTSPHEQFF.

CDR3 in amino acids: CASSLARGPFEAFF. In nucleotides, the CDR3 is TGTGCCAGCAGCTTAGCCAGAGGCCCTTTTGAAGCTTTCTTT. The J gene is TRBJ1-1, the V gene TRBV7-9; D uncertain. CDR1 and CDR2 (germline): SEHNR, FQNEAQ (reference sequence). The CDR3 runs to 14 residues. V lost 0 bases to trimming and J lost 7 bases, with 12 bases between them.

The chain uses TRBV19 and TRBJ1-4, with a weak D call TRBD1 (5 bases). Trimming took off 5 bases at V and 7 bases at J, with 14 bases between the two ends. The CDR3 runs 14 residues. Germline lookup yields CDR1 LNHDA and CDR2 SQIVND (reference sequence). The CDR3 here is CASSQQGSGEKLFF. The DNA of the CDR3 is TGTGCCAGTAGTCAGCAGGGAAGCGGTGAAAAACTGTTTTTT.

This chain joins TRBV6-1 and TRBJ2-7; a possible D gene is TRBD1 (5 bases). Trimming left V 8 bases short and J 5 bases short, with 19 bases between. There are 14 residues in the CDR3. Germline V gives CDR1 MNHNS, CDR2 SASEGT. CDR3 coding DNA: TGTGCCAGCCCCGTGGGTCAGGGCGGCCACGAGCAGTACTTC. Translating it yields CASPVGQGGHEQYF.

This clone was found once. For the CDR3, the DNA is TGTGCCAGCCGGGGGGGGATAGGGACTGAAGCTTTCTTT. This encodes CASRGGIGTEAFF. The V and J genes are TRBV10-3 and TRBJ1-1, with D possibly being TRBD1 (5 bases). CDR1 is ENHRY and CDR2 is SYGVKD in the germline V gene. The CDR3 is 13 residues long. V was clipped by 10 bases and J by 5 bases, with 17 bases between them.

The rearrangement links TRBV4-1 to TRBJ2-1, with 7 bases that match TRBD2. J was trimmed by 4 bases and V by 0 bases; bases with no gene match: 21. The CDR3 extends over 21 amino acids. CDR1 is MGHRA and CDR2 is YSYEKL in the germline V gene. CDR3 sequence reads: CASSQDSRGYPGTKLYNEQFF. Written as DNA, the CDR3 is TGCGCCAGCAGCCAAGATAGCAGAGGCTATCCCGGGACTAAACTTTACAATGAGCAGTTCTTC.

A single count supports this clone. The chain employs TRBV21-1 and TRBJ2-5; TRBD2, the table's D call, was not compared with the DNA. TRBV21-1 is annotated as a pseudogene. This CDR3 comprises 15 residues. This CDR3 reads CASSKDGGAPETQYF. The DNA of the CDR3 is TGTGCCAGCAGCAAAGATGGGGGGGCGCCGGAGACCCAGTACTTC.

The chain carries TRBV14 and TRBJ2-3; D unresolved. Per germline, CDR1 SGHDN and CDR2 FVKESK. V shed 1 base and J shed 4 bases, with 6 bases lying between them. The CDR3 is 13 residues long. CDR3 DNA sequence: TGTGCCAGCAGCCAAGGGGTTGCAGATACGCAGTATTTT. This codes for CASSQGVADTQYF.

This chain connects TRBV29-1 to TRBJ2-3; TRBD2 matches at 10 bases. This CDR3 comprises 17 residues. CDR1 is SQVTM, CDR2 ANQGSEA, per germline. V dropped 8 bases and J dropped 4; count of bases not matched to a gene: 18. Written as DNA, the CDR3 is TGCAGCACCATAAAAGTCCCGGGACTAGCGTCTCCAGATACGCAGTATTTT. This codes for CSTIKVPGLASPDTQYF.

J is TRBJ2-3 and V is TRBV10-3, with 13 bases aligning to TRBD2. CDR3 size: 15 residues. The V and J ends lost 6 bases and 3 bases, in that order; junction bases with no gene match: 3. Per the germline V gene, CDR1 is ENHRY and CDR2 is SYGVKD. CDR3 region: CAISRTSGRTDTQYF. Here the CDR3 DNA reads TGTGCCATCAGCCGGACTAGCGGGAGAACAGATACGCAGTATTTT.

The chain employs TRBV4-1 and TRBJ2-1; 11 bases agree with TRBD2. The length of the CDR3 is 15 residues. Germline V CDR1 and CDR2: MGHRA, YSYEKL. J lost 8 bases, V lost 4 bases, and 7 bases had no gene match. CDR3 DNA: TGCGCCAGCAGCCGAACTAGCGGGAGTCCGTATGAGCAGTTCTTC. It translates to CASSRTSGSPYEQFF.

This sequence joins TRBV5-1 and TRBJ1-1; D unresolved. V lost 2 bases and J lost 0, with 5 bases in between. The CDR3 runs to 13 residues. Germline CDR1 reads SGHRS; CDR2 reads YFSETQ. DNA for the CDR3: TGCGCCAGCAGCTTTGGGATGAACACTGAAGCTTTCTTT. It codes for CASSFGMNTEAFF. Full variable domain (outside the CDR3, taken from reference TRBV5-1 and TRBJ1-1): KAGVTQTPRYLIKTRGQQVTLSCSPISGHRSVSWYQQTPGQGLQFLFEYFSETQRNKGNFPGRFSGRQFSNSRSEMNVSTLELGDSALYLCASSFGMNTEAFFGQGTRLTVV.

The table lists this clone with a count of one. CDR3: CASSLALAGTSKNIQYF. The CDR3, as DNA: TGTGCCAGCAGCTTGGCCCTAGCGGGGACTTCCAAAAACATTCAGTACTTC. The chain couples TRBV5-4 to TRBJ2-4, with 9 bases that match TRBD2. Germline assignment: CDR1 SGHNT and CDR2 YYREEE (reference sequence). The ends lost 0 bases at V and 2 bases at J; junction bases unmatched: 6. The CDR3 covers 17 residues.

The chain carries TRBV28 and TRBJ1-1; 8 bases align to TRBD1. The CDR3 spans 14 residues. Unmatched junction bases numbered 6, after V lost 7 bases and J lost 2 bases. Germline V lookup: CDR1 MDHEN, CDR2 SYDVKM. This CDR3 reads CASKTGDVNTEAFF. The CDR3 nucleotides are TGTGCCAGCAAGACAGGGGATGTTAACACTGAAGCTTTCTTT.

The V call is TRBV11-2, the J call TRBJ2-1, with 8 bases fitting TRBD2. With 4 bases clipped from V and 8 bases from J, the junction kept 7 bases outside the gene matches. Germline V CDR1 and CDR2: SGHAT, FQNNGV. The CDR3 covers 14 residues. The CDR3 bases are TGTGCCAGCAGCTCAAGCGGGAGTTCCGATGAGCAGTTCTTC. Translated, it gives CASSSSGSSDEQFF.

DNA for the CDR3: TGTGCCAGCAGTTTATCGGCCATCACCTACAATGAGCAGTTCTTC. It yields the protein CASSLSAITYNEQFF. The chain recombines TRBV27 with TRBJ2-1, with D hard to call. V lost 0 bases to trimming and J lost 2 bases, with 8 bases between them. CDR3 size: 15 residues. The germline V gene encodes CDR1 MNHEY and CDR2 SMNVEV (reference sequence).

The chain is built from TRBV5-1 and TRBJ2-3; D is unclear. Germline assignment: CDR1 SGHRS and CDR2 YFSETQ. This CDR3 spans 15 amino acids. V gave up 1 base and J gave up 2 bases, with 11 bases separating them. CDR3 nucleotides: TGCGCCAGCAGCTTGTTGGTAGGGCACACAGATACGCAGTATTTT. As protein: CASSLLVGHTDTQYF.

CDR3: CASSQLGQGASGPTDTQYF. CDR3 in DNA: TGTGCCAGCAGCCAACTCGGGCAGGGGGCGAGCGGACCCACAGATACGCAGTATTTT. This sequence joins TRBV21-1 and TRBJ2-3; TRBD1, as called in the table, went unchecked against the DNA. TRBV21-1 is tagged as a pseudogene. The CDR3 covers 19 residues.